The T cell receptor (beta chain) under discussion was sequenced for a study of cytomegalovirus exposure and HLA in healthy donors. The CDR3 is made up of 16 amino acids. Germline CDR1 is SGHRS and CDR2 is YFSETQ. Losses at the gene ends were 0 bases for V and 5 bases for J; bases not matched to a gene: 6. In the PCR, 60 Vbeta and 13 Jbeta primers were used. Original processing notes: About 11 million of the roughly 80 million unique TCR beta chains counted in a later analysis were shared. Sequenced by immunoSEQ multiplex PCR; TCRdb stores in-frame clones only, minus some. Clone size and the V and J calls come from that table; the DNA yielded D and trimming. Of approximately 220,000 clones in the sample, around 80% were seen once. As regards this clone: Antigen specificity is unknown.

Overall study results and limits: The authors later found HLA-associated TCR beta chains more clonally expanded than equally common others. The later analysis indicated that the majority of CMV-associated TCR beta chains appeared HLA-restricted.

The TCR was taken from a man aged 18 to 29 in good health and CMV-seronegative. Sequenced input: PBMCs. The V call is TRBV5-1, the J call TRBJ2-1; 9 positions agree with TRBD2. The CDR3 loop is CASSLAASSGDNEQFF. CDR3 in DNA: TGCGCCAGCAGCTTGGCGGCGTCTAGCGGGGACAATGAGCAGTTCTTC.